The sequence of this T cell receptor beta chain was determined in a study of T cell responses to AZD1222 COVID-19 vaccine. Libraries were prepared by immunoSEQ multiplex PCR; TCRdb keeps only in-frame clonotypes and omits some of them. Among about 130,000 clones, around 93% were seen once, and the ten largest hold less than 3.5%. The length of the CDR3 is 12 residues. Between the trimmed V and J ends, which lost 2 bases and 4 bases, there was a span of 5 bases. The chain combines TRBV12-3 or TRBV12-4 with TRBJ1-2; D not certain. This TCR came from an adult who received the AZD1222 COVID-19 vaccine. The sequences come from peripheral blood, collected 28 days after the second AZD1222 dose. The CDR3: CASSLRAYGYTF. The CDR3 DNA sequence: TGTGCCAGCAGTTTACGAGCCTATGGCTACACCTTC.